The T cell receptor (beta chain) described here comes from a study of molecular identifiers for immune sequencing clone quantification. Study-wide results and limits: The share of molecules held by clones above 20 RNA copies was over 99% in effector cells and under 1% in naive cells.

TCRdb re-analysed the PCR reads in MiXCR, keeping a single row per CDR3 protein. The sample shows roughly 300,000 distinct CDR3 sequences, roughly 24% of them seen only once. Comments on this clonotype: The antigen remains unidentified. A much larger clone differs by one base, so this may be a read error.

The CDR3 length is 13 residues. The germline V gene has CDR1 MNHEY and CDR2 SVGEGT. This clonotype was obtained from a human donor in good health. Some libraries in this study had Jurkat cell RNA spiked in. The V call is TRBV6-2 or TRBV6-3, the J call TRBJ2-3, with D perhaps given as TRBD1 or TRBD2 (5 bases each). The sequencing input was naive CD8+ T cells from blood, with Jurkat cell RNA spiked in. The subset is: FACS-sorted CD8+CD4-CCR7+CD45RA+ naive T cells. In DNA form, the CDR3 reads TGTGCCAGCAATCGGGGCCTCGCAGATACGCTGTATTTT. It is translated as CASNRGLADTLYF.